This is a list of T cell receptor beta chains from one sample in a study of vaccination and CD4 T cells after COVID-19. Their antigen targets remain unknown. TCRdb passed the PCR reads through MiXCR, listing each CDR3 protein once. The data hold 9,500 to 10,000 distinct CDR3 sequences, with over 30% observed a single time. The sequencing sample was made of CD4+ T cells from blood, cultured in vitro. The receptor set was obtained from a human donor who had recovered from COVID-19. Each CDR3 is given with its conserved first and last residue. D genes are given only for firm matches. Rows give clone size only sometimes, using once, few, many, or a class for an expanded clone.

V: TRBV12-3/TRBV12-4; D: .; size: few; J: TRBJ2-7; DNA: TGTGCCAGCAGCGCCTTCGACGAGCAGTACTTC; CDR3: CASSAFDEQYF
V: TRBV7-2; D: .; size: few; J: TRBJ1-3; DNA: TGTGCCAGCAGCACGGACAGAGTCTCTGGAAACACCATATATTTT; CDR3: CASSTDRVSGNTIYF
V: TRBV15; D: .; size: few; J: TRBJ1-6; DNA: TGTGCCACCAGCAGAGATGCGGGCGCAGGCAACAATTCACCCCTCCACTTT; CDR3: CATSRDAGAGNNSPLHF
V: TRBV24-1; D: .; size: .; J: TRBJ2-4; DNA: TGTGCCACCAGTGATTCGGGGACCCCACAGTACTTC; CDR3: CATSDSGTPQYF
V: TRBV12-5; D: .; size: few; J: TRBJ2-7; DNA: TGTGCTAGTGGTTCCAATACCGAGCAGTACTTC; CDR3: CASGSNTEQYF
V: TRBV6-5; D: .; size: .; J: TRBJ1-1; DNA: TGTGCCAGCAGTTACTCCCGGAACACTGAAGCTTTCTTT; CDR3: CASSYSRNTEAFF
V: TRBV25-1; D: .; size: .; J: TRBJ1-2; DNA: TGTGCCAGCAGTGAAGGGGGAAACTATGGCTACACCTTC; CDR3: CASSEGGNYGYTF
V: TRBV12-3/TRBV12-4; D: TRBD2; size: once; J: TRBJ2-1; DNA: TGTGCCAGCAGCCCCTCAGAAGCGGGGGGGGAGCAGTTCTTC; CDR3: CASSPSEAGGEQFF
V: TRBV19; D: TRBD1; size: few; J: TRBJ1-1; DNA: TGTGCCAGTGGAGGCAGGGGGGACACTGAAGCTTTCTTT; CDR3: CASGGRGDTEAFF
V: TRBV20-1; D: .; size: few; J: TRBJ2-7; DNA: TGCAGTGCCAGCGACAAGGGGCGGTACGAGCAGTACTTC; CDR3: CSASDKGRYEQYF
V: TRBV6-1; D: .; size: few; J: TRBJ1-1; DNA: TGTGCCAGCAGTATAACTAGGGTCCTGAACACTGAAGCTTTCTTT; CDR3: CASSITRVLNTEAFF
V: TRBV2; D: .; size: .; J: TRBJ1-2; DNA: TGTGCCAGCAGTGAAGTGGGGGCTCGGCCTAACTATGGCTACACCTTC; CDR3: CASSEVGARPNYGYTF
V: TRBV27; D: .; size: .; J: TRBJ1-2; DNA: TGTGCCAGCAGTTATCTGAACCAAAGGGGCTACACCTTC; CDR3: CASSYLNQRGYTF
V: TRBV2; D: .; size: .; J: TRBJ1-6; DNA: TGTGCCAGCAGTGAACTCGAGAGGATTTCACCCCTCCACTTT; CDR3: CASSELERISPLHF
V: TRBV6-5; D: TRBD2; size: .; J: TRBJ2-3; DNA: TGTGCCAGCAGTTCCGGCCGGCGGGGGGGCATAGGAGATACGCAGTATTTT; CDR3: CASSSGRRGGIGDTQYF
V: TRBV6-1; D: TRBD1; size: .; J: TRBJ1-1; DNA: TGTGCCAGCAGTGAAGCTTGGAGGACACAGGGGAAGATAGACACTGAAGCTTTCTTT; CDR3: CASSEAWRTQGKIDTEAFF
V: TRBV6-1; D: TRBD1; size: .; J: TRBJ2-1; DNA: TGTGCCAGCAGACATAGACAGGGCTTCCACAATGAGCAGTTCTTC; CDR3: CASRHRQGFHNEQFF
V: TRBV14; D: TRBD1; size: few; J: TRBJ1-6; DNA: TGTGCCAGCAGCACCCGGACAGGGGCGAGTTCACCCCTCCACTTT; CDR3: CASSTRTGASSPLHF
V: TRBV18; D: TRBD1; size: few; J: TRBJ1-1; DNA: TGTGCCAGCTCGGGACAGCCACAGGCCGAAGCTTTCTTT; CDR3: CASSGQPQAEAFF
V: TRBV19; D: .; size: .; J: TRBJ1-4; DNA: TGTGCCAGTAGTATAGACGGCAGGGTCTACCGGGAAAAACTGTTTTTT; CDR3: CASSIDGRVYREKLFF
V: TRBV20-1; D: TRBD1; size: few; J: TRBJ2-5; DNA: TGCAGTGCTAGAAACGTTGCTGGGACAGGAGAGACCCAGTACTTC; CDR3: CSARNVAGTGETQYF
V: TRBV20-1; D: TRBD1; size: .; J: TRBJ1-5; DNA: TGCAGTGCTAGAGATCCGGGACAGGCCGAAAATCAGCCCCAGCATTTT; CDR3: CSARDPGQAENQPQHF
V: TRBV5-4; D: TRBD1; size: few; J: TRBJ1-3; DNA: TGTGCCAGCAACGCCCAGGGGGAAAACACCATATATTTT; CDR3: CASNAQGENTIYF
V: TRBV20-1; D: TRBD1; size: .; J: TRBJ1-1; DNA: TGCAGTGCGACCAGGGGGCGGGACACTGAAGCTTTCTTT; CDR3: CSATRGRDTEAFF
V: TRBV20-1; D: TRBD1; size: .; J: TRBJ2-4; DNA: TGCAGTGCTGGAAGACAGGGGCCCAAAAACATTCAGTACTTC; CDR3: CSAGRQGPKNIQYF
V: TRBV7-2; D: TRBD1; size: .; J: TRBJ1-2; DNA: TGTGCCAGCAGCTTATTGGGGGGGGACAGATATGGCTACACCTTC; CDR3: CASSLLGGDRYGYTF
V: TRBV2; D: .; size: .; J: TRBJ2-5; DNA: TGTGCCAGCAGTGAAGCGCTGGTGGGGGTGACCCAGTACTTC; CDR3: CASSEALVGVTQYF
V: TRBV6-2/TRBV6-3; D: .; size: .; J: TRBJ1-2; DNA: TGTGCCAGCAACCCAGGCGGGGGCTACACCTTC; CDR3: CASNPGGGYTF
V: TRBV5-4; D: .; size: .; J: TRBJ2-2; DNA: TGTGCCAGCAGCTTATTGGTTAACACCGGGGAGCTGTTTTTT; CDR3: CASSLLVNTGELFF
V: TRBV7-2; D: .; size: few; J: TRBJ1-2; DNA: TGTGCCAGCAGGAGTAAGGGGCCCGGGGGCTACACCTTC; CDR3: CASRSKGPGGYTF
V: TRBV20-1; D: TRBD1; size: .; J: TRBJ2-7; DNA: TGCAGTGCTAGGGGACAGGGACCAGTCGACGAGCAGTACTTC; CDR3: CSARGQGPVDEQYF
V: TRBV20-1; D: .; size: .; J: TRBJ1-5; DNA: TGCAGTGCGTCTCGTGAACAGGGAGGCAATCAGCCCCAGCATTTT; CDR3: CSASREQGGNQPQHF